This entry describes one TCR beta chain. The sample belongs to a study of blood T cells in healthy people across ages. This CDR3 spans 15 amino acids. Germline CDR1 is KGHSH and CDR2 is LQKENI. The V segment lost 2 bases and the J segment 2 bases; nucleotides outside the gene matches: 3. Next came a second PCR, run for about 7 to 12 cycles, which used a sample-barcoded 5' primer along with a J-beta primer mix. Using its own MiXCR run on the 5' RACE reads, TCRdb lists one record per CDR3 protein. The table lists about 930,000 distinct CDR3 sequences, about 29% of them singletons, with more than 8.5% in the top ten. The sample was also reused in another study, on T cells of mothers and their children.

This clonotype was obtained from a woman in her thirties or forties in good health. Source material: blood. The V and J genes are TRBV18 and TRBJ1-1; 9 bases are a match to TRBD1. The DNA of the CDR3 is TGTGCCAGCTCACCAGCACAGGGGGCAAACACTGAAGCTTTCTTT. It is translated as CASSPAQGANTEAFF.